Following are 14 T cell receptor beta chains from one sample sequenced in a study of Tregs in tolerant kidney transplant recipients. Generated by immunoSEQ multiplex PCR, the TCRdb table keeps only in-frame clones and is missing some. The sample carries fewer than 80,000 clones, 95% to 98% recorded once. The sample here was CD4+ T cells from blood, taken before the transplant. The receptors here all came from a human donor who received a combined kidney and bone marrow transplant.

The chain uses TRBV21-1 and TRBJ2-5; TRBD1, the D gene given by the table, was not confirmed from the DNA. TRBV21-1 is tagged as a pseudogene. The CDR3 extends over 14 amino acids. The CDR3 sequence is CASSMDSRGETQYF. CDR3 DNA sequence: TGTGCCAGCAGCATGGACAGTCGGGGAGAGACCCAGTACTTC.

The count of this clone is one. The CDR3 reads CASSRSGNTIYF. The CDR3 DNA is TGTGCCAGCAGCCGCTCTGGAAACACCATATATTTT. The J gene is TRBJ1-3, the V gene TRBV5-6; no firm D call. V lost 4 bases to trimming and J lost 0 bases, with 2 bases between them. The germline CDR1 and CDR2 sequences are SGHDT and YYEEEE. The CDR3 covers 12 residues.

CDR3 in DNA: TGTGCCAGCAGTGAATCCAGCGGGGGATCCCTAGGGTACTTC. This sequence encodes CASSESSGGSLGYF. The chain carries TRBV6-1 and TRBJ2-7, with 8 bases fitting TRBD2. CDR1 MNHNS and CDR2 SASEGT come from the germline V gene. J gave up 12 bases and V 2 bases, and 12 bases lay outside the gene matches. This CDR3 contains 14 residues.

The V and J genes are TRBV6-1 and TRBJ1-6; 8 nucleotides agree with TRBD1. There are 14 residues in the CDR3. CDR1 is MNHNS, CDR2 SASEGT, per germline. With 6 bases clipped from V and 9 bases from J, the junction kept 7 bases outside the gene matches. The CDR3 coding sequence is TGTGCCAGCAGGGAGACAGGGGTTGCTTCACCCCTCCACTTT. Translating it yields CASRETGVASPLHF.

CDR3 DNA sequence: TGTGCCATCAGGCAGGGGGCTGTTGATGAAAAACTGTTTTTT. It encodes CAIRQGAVDEKLFF. This chain connects TRBV10-3 to TRBJ1-4, with 8 bases lining up with TRBD1. Germline CDR1 is ENHRY and CDR2 is SYGVKD. The CDR3 loop spans 14 amino acids. V lost 6 bases, J lost 6 bases, and 6 bases stayed unmatched.

The chain uses TRBV5-1 and TRBJ2-7, with a possible D match to TRBD2 (6 bases). The CDR3 length is 16 residues. Germline V gene sequence: CDR1 SGHRS, CDR2 YFSETQ. Trimming took 3 bases from V and 3 from J, leaving 19 bases between them. The CDR3 DNA follows: TGCGCCAGCAGCTCGCTAGGAGGGGCCCAATTCTACGAGCAGTACTTC. This sequence encodes CASSSLGGAQFYEQYF.

This rearrangement joins TRBV18 to TRBJ2-4; D is possibly TRBD2 (6 bases). This CDR3 comprises 14 residues. The germline CDR1 and CDR2 sequences are KGHSH and LQKENI. The V end was cut by 9 bases, the J end by 7 bases, with 19 bases between. The CDR3: CASTPTVGRNIQYF. DNA of the CDR3: TGTGCCAGTACTCCGACGGTAGGGAGGAACATTCAGTACTTC.

CDR3 residues: CASSLRDRVNSPLHF. CDR3 coding DNA: TGCGCCAGCAGCCTCCGGGACAGGGTCAATTCACCCCTCCACTTT. The chain has TRBV4-3 and TRBJ1-6; TRBD1 aligns across 9 bases. The CDR3 has 15 amino acids. Looked up from germline, CDR1 is LGHNA and CDR2 is YSLEER. The ends lost 4 bases at V and 7 bases at J; junction bases unmatched: 5.

This clone was seen a single time. The V call is TRBV7-2, the J call TRBJ2-3; TRBD2 matches 7 bases. CDR1 is SGHTA and CDR2 is FQGNSA in the germline V gene. V lost 2 bases to trimming and J lost 2 bases; unmatched junction nucleotides: 10. This CDR3 region has 17 residues. CDR3 loop: CASSLRRTSISTDTQYF. As DNA, the CDR3 is TGTGCCAGCAGCTTAAGGCGGACTAGTATTTCCACAGATACGCAGTATTTT.

The chain is built from TRBV2 and TRBJ1-5, with 10 nucleotides matching TRBD1. Germline lookup yields CDR1 SNHLY and CDR2 FYNNEI. V lost 7 bases, J lost 6 bases, and 6 bases stayed unmatched. The CDR3 covers 14 residues. The CDR3 here is CASKTTGGTQPQHF. In nucleotides, the CDR3 is TGTGCCAGCAAAACGACAGGGGGCACTCAGCCCCAGCATTTT.

This sequence joins TRBV7-3 and TRBJ2-2; D gene ambiguous. CDR3 length: 13 residues. The germline V gene encodes CDR1 SGHTA and CDR2 FQGTGA. V was clipped by 5 bases and J by 5 bases, with 9 bases between them. The CDR3 spells CASSETGTGELFF. The CDR3, as DNA: TGTGCCAGCAGCGAAACCGGGACCGGGGAGCTGTTTTTT.

This rearrangement joins TRBV4-2 to TRBJ2-1; 7 positions agree with TRBD2. The J segment lost 9 bases and the V segment lost 1 base, leaving 3 bases of the junction unmatched. Germline lookup yields CDR1 LGHNA and CDR2 YNFKEQ. CDR3 length: 13 amino acids. The CDR3 region has the DNA TGTGCCAGCAGCCAAGGACTAGCAGGTGAGCAGTTCTTC. Translating it yields CASSQGLAGEQFF.

The chain joins TRBV9 to TRBJ2-2; 11 bases are shared with TRBD2. CDR1 and CDR2 (germline): SGDLS, YYNGEE. V shed 6 bases, J shed 1 base, and the junction held 8 bases outside the gene matches. This CDR3 has 17 residues. In DNA form, the CDR3 reads TGTGCCAGCACACTAGCGGGGGTAGCCGAGAACACCGGGGAGCTGTTTTTT. Protein: CASTLAGVAENTGELFF.

This clone was recorded once. The chain is built from TRBV5-1 and TRBJ1-5, with D unclear. The V and J ends lost 0 bases and 3 bases respectively, with 7 bases between them. Germline assignment: CDR1 SGHRS and CDR2 YFSETQ. The CDR3 runs 14 residues. CDR3 coding DNA: TGCGCCAGCAGCTTGGGAGGGCCCAATCAGCCCCAGCATTTT. Amino acid sequence: CASSLGGPNQPQHF.